The T cell receptor beta chain under discussion was sequenced for a study of T cells in localized non-small cell lung cancer. This clone was seen a few times. Its matching antigen is unknown. Study-level points and caveats: Tumor showed lower T cell clonality than uninvolved adjacent lung, where it was highest.

There are 16 residues in the CDR3. Trimming shortened V by 2 bases and J by 2 bases, and 13 bases separated the two germline ends. Germline V gene lookup returns CDR1 SGHNT and CDR2 YENEEA. The table came from immunoSEQ multiplex PCR; TCRdb's copy has only in-frame clones and leaves some out. The sample lists fewer than 13,000 clones; 48% were seen once. The input for sequencing was lymph node tissue, taken before any cancer treatment. The chain employs TRBV11-3 and TRBJ1-5; D is perhaps TRBD1 (5 bases). This TCR was sampled from a woman aged 35-70 years with stage II squamous cell lung carcinoma. The CDR3 is CASSLRMGGGNQPQHF. The CDR3 nucleotides are TGTGCCAGCAGCTTACGAATGGGAGGGGGCAATCAGCCCCAGCATTTT.